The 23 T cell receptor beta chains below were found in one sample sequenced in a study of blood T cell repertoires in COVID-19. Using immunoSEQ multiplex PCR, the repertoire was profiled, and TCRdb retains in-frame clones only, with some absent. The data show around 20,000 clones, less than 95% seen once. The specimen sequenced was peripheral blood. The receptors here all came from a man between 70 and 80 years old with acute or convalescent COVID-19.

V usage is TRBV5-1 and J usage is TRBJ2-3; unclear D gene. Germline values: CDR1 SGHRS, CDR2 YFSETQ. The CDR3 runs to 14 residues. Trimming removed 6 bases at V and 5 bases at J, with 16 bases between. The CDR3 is CASTGPATQDTQYF. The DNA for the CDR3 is TGCGCCAGCACTGGGCCGGCTACACAAGATACGCAGTATTTT.

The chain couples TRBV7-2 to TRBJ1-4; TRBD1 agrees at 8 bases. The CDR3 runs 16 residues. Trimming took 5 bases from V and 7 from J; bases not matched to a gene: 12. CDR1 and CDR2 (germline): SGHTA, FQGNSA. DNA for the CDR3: TGTGCCAGCAGCCCCACGGGGCAGGGGGCTGGTGAAAAACTGTTTTTT. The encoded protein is CASSPTGQGAGEKLFF.

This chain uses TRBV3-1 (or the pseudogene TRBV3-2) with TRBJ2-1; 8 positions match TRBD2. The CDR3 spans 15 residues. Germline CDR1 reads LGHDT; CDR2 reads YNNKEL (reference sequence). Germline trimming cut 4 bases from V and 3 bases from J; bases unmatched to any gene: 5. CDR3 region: CASSPTSGSYNEQFF. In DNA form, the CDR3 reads TGTGCCAGCAGCCCCACCAGCGGGAGCTACAATGAGCAGTTCTTC.

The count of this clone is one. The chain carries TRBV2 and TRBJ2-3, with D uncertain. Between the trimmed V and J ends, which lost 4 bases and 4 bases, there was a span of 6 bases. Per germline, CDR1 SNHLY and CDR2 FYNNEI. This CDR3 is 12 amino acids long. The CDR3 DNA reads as TGTGCCAGCAGTGTAGTGCCAGATACGCAGTATTTT. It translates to CASSVVPDTQYF.

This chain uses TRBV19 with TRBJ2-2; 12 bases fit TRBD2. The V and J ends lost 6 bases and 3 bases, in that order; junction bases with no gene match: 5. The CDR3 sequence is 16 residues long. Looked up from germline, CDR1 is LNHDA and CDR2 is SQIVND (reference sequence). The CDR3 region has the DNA TGTGCCAGTAGGATACTAGCGGGAGGATACACCGGGGAGCTGTTTTTT. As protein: CASRILAGGYTGELFF.

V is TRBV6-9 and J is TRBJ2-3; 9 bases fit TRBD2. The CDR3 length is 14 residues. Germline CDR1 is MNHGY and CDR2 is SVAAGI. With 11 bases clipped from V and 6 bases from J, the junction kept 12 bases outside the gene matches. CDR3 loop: CARTIAGVMDTQYF. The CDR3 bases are TGTGCCCGTACCATAGCGGGAGTTATGGATACGCAGTATTTT.

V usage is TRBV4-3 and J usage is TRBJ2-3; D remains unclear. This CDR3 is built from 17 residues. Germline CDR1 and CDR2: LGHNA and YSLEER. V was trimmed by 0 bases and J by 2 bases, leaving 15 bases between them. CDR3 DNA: TGCGCCAGCAGCCAAGAATACGGCCGCGGTACCACAGATACGCAGTATTTT. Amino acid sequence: CASSQEYGRGTTDTQYF.

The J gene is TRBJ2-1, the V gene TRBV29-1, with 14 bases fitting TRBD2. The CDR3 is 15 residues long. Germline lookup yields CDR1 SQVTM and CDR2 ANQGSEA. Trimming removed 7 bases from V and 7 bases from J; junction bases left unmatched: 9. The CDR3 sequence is CSAPTSGGATNEQFF. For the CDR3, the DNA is TGCAGCGCCCCGACTAGCGGGGGGGCCACGAATGAGCAGTTCTTC.

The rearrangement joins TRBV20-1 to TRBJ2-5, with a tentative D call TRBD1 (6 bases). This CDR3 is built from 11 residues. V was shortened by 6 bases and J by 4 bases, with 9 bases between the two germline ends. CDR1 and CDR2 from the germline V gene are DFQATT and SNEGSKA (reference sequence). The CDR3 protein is CSALDRETQYF. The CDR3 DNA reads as TGCAGTGCCTTGGACAGAGAGACCCAGTACTTC.

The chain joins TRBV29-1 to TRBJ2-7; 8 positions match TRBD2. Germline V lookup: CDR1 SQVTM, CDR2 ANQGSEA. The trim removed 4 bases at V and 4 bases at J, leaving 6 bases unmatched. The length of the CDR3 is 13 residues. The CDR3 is CSVVAGGAYEQYF. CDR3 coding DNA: TGCAGCGTTGTTGCCGGGGGGGCTTACGAGCAGTACTTC.

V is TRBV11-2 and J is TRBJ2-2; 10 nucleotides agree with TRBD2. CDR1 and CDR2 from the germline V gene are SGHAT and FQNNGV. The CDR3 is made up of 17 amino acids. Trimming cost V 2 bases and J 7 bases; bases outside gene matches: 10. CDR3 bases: TGTGCCAGCAGCTTATCCCCTAGCGGGAGACTTATCGGGGAGCTGTTTTTT. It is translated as CASSLSPSGRLIGELFF.

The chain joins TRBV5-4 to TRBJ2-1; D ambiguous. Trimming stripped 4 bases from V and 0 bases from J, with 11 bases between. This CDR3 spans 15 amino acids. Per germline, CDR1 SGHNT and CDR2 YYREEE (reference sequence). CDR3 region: CASSETAGSYNEQFF. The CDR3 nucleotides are TGTGCCAGCAGCGAAACCGCCGGCTCCTACAATGAGCAGTTCTTC.

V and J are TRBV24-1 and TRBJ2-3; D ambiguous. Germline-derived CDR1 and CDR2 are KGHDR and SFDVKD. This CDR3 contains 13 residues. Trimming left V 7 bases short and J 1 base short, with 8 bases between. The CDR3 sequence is CATRTAGTDTQYF. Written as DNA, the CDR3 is TGTGCCACCAGAACAGCCGGCACAGATACGCAGTATTTT.

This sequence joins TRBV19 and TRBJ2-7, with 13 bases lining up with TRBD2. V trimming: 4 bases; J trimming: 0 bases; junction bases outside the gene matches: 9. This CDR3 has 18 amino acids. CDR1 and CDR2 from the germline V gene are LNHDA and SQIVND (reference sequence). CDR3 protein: CASSRQIGTSGNSYEQYF. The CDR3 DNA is TGTGCCAGTAGTAGACAGATCGGGACTAGCGGGAACTCCTACGAGCAGTACTTC.

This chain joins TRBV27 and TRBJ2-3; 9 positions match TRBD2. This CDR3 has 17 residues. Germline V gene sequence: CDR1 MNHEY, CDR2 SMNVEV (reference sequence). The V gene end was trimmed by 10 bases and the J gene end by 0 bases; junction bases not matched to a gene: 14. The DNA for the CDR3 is TGTGCCACCGTCAGACTAGCGGCGTACTCTAGCACAGATACGCAGTATTTT. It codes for CATVRLAAYSSTDTQYF.

The CDR3 loop reads CASSQETGPSYNSPLHF. As DNA, the CDR3 is TGCGCCAGCAGCCAGGAGACAGGCCCCTCCTATAATTCACCCCTCCACTTT. This rearrangement joins TRBV4-1 to TRBJ1-6; possibly TRBD1 for D (6 bases). The V and J ends lost 3 bases and 0 bases respectively, with 12 bases between them. The CDR3 length is 17 residues. The germline CDR1 and CDR2 sequences are MGHRA and YSYEKL.

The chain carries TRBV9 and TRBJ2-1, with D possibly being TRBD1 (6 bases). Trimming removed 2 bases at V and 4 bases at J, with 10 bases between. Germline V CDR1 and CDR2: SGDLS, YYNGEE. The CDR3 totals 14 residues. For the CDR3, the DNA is TGTGCCAGCAGCGTCCGGGACACTTACAATGAGCAGTTCTTC. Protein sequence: CASSVRDTYNEQFF.

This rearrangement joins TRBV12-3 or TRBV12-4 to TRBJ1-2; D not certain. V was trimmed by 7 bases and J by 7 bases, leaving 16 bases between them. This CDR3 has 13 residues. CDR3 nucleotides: TGTGCCAGCACCCTCTGGGGAGGAGGTGGCTACACCTTC. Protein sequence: CASTLWGGGGYTF.

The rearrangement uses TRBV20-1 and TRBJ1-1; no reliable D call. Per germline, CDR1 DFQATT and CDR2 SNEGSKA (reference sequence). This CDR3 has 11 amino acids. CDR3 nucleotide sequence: TGCAGCGTGAGGGTGGACACTGAAGCTTTCTTT. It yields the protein CSVRVDTEAFF.

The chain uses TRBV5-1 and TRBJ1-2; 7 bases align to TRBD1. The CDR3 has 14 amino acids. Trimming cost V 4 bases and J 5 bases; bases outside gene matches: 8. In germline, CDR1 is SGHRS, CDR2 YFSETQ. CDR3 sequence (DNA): TGCGCCAGCAGCCAAGACAGGGTGGAGTATGGCTACACCTTC. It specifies CASSQDRVEYGYTF.

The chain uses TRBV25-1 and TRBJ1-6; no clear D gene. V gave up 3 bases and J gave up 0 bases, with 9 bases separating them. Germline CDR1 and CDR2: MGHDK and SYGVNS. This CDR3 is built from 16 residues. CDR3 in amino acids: CASSEGIHSYNSPLHF. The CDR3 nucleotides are TGTGCCAGCAGTGAGGGCATACACTCCTATAATTCACCCCTCCACTTT.

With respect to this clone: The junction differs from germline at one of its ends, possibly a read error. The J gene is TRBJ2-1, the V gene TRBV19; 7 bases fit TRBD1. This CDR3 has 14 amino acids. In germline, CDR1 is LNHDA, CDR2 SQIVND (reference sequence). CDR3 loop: CASKRQGSYNEQFF. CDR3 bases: TGTGCTAGTAAGCGACAGGGTTCCTACAATGAGCAGTTCTTC.

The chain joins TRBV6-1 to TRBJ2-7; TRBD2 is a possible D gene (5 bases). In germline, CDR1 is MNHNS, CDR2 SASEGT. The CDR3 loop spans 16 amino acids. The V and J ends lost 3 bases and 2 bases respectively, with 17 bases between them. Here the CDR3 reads CASSERWGASPYEQYF. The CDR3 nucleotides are TGTGCCAGCAGTGAGCGGTGGGGAGCGTCCCCCTACGAGCAGTACTTC.